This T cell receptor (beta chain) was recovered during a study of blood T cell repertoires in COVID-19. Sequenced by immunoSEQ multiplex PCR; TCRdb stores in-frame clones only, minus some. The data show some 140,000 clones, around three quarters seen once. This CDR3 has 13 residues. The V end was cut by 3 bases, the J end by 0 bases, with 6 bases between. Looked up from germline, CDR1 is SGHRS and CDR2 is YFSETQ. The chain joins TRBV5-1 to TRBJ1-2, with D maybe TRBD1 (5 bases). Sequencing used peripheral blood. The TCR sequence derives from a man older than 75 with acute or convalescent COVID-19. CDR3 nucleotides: TGCGCCAGCAGCTCAGGGTCTAACTATGGCTACACCTTC. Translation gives CASSSGSNYGYTF.